The source of this TCR beta chain is a study of post-analysis software for immune sequencing data. Study-wide results and caveats: In patients, about 5 TRBV segments were more frequent than in controls, with TRBV5-6, TRBV5-1 and TRBV20-1 among them.

Unique molecular identifiers tagged the TCR beta cDNA libraries. Via MiXCR, TCRdb re-called the PCR reads, giving one row per CDR3 protein. The sample lists about 460,000 distinct CDR3 sequences; around 40% were seen once. The CDR3 has 15 amino acids. Germline CDR1 LNHNV, CDR2 YYDKDF (reference sequence). Between the trimmed V and J ends, which lost 0 bases and 0 bases, there was a span of 8 bases. This clonotype was observed a few times. Its antigen is unknown. Material: blood. The V call is TRBV15, the J call TRBJ1-1; D remains unclear. This clonotype was obtained from a girl under 18 with multiple sclerosis. The CDR3 region is CATSREPSMNTEAFF. In nucleotides, the CDR3 is TGTGCCACCAGCAGAGAGCCCTCCATGAACACTGAAGCTTTCTTT.